What follows are 9 T cell receptor beta chains derived from one specimen sequenced in a study of T cell changes during pregnancy in multiple sclerosis. This table comes from immunoSEQ multiplex PCR, and its TCRdb copy is limited to in-frame clones, with some not included. Found here are roughly 100,000 clones, around 90% of them singletons; the top ten hold over 1.5%. The sequencing here drew on peripheral blood, taken before pregnancy. The receptors shown here come from a female donor with multiple sclerosis, enrolled in a pregnancy study.

The rearrangement links TRBV5-5 to TRBJ2-3; D is possibly TRBD1 (5 bases). Trimming removed 2 bases at V and 0 bases at J, with 7 bases between. In germline, CDR1 is SGHKS, CDR2 YYEKEE (reference sequence). The CDR3 consists of 14 residues. This CDR3 reads CASSFRESTDTQYF. In DNA, the CDR3 is TGTGCCAGCAGCTTCAGGGAAAGCACAGATACGCAGTATTTT.

This chain uses TRBV30 with TRBJ1-6; TRBD1 agrees at 7 bases. Unmatched junction bases numbered 13, after V lost 4 bases and J lost 1 base. CDR3 size: 18 residues. CDR1 and CDR2 from the germline V gene are GTSNPN and SVGIG (reference sequence). DNA of the CDR3: TGTGCCTGGAAAACAGGGGAGATTATATGGTCCTATAATTCACCCCTCCACTTT. As protein: CAWKTGEIIWSYNSPLHF.

The chain is built from TRBV7-2 and TRBJ2-7; 10 bases fit TRBD2. CDR3 size: 15 residues. Germline assignment: CDR1 SGHTA and CDR2 FQGNSA. V dropped 5 bases and J dropped 4; count of bases not matched to a gene: 8. DNA of the CDR3: TGTGCCAGCAGCCAAACTAGCGGGACCCAATACGAGCAGTACTTC. Protein product: CASSQTSGTQYEQYF.

CDR3 bases: TGTGCCAGCAGGAATTTGGACAGCAACACTGAAGCTTTCTTT. This encodes CASRNLDSNTEAFF. J is TRBJ1-1 and V is TRBV28; possibly TRBD1 for D (6 bases). V lost 6 bases and J 2 bases, leaving 13 bases between the germline ends. The V gene's germline CDR1 is MDHEN and CDR2 SYDVKM. The CDR3 is 14 residues long.

The V and J genes are TRBV4-3 and TRBJ1-2, with 8 bases that match TRBD1. The V and J ends lost 1 base and 6 bases, in that order; junction bases with no gene match: 7. Germline loops: CDR1 LGHNA, CDR2 YSLEER. The CDR3 sequence is 15 residues long. CDR3 sequence (DNA): TGCGCCAGCAGCCAAGGGTCAGGGGGCGTCCATGGCTACACCTTC. This translates into CASSQGSGGVHGYTF.

J is TRBJ2-5 and V is TRBV27, with 10 nucleotides matching TRBD2. V shed 6 bases and J 2 bases; nucleotides not matched to a gene: 6. Germline V gene sequence: CDR1 MNHEY, CDR2 SMNVEV (reference sequence). The CDR3 has 15 amino acids. The CDR3 here is CASRRAGGRQETQYF. The CDR3 region has the DNA TGTGCCAGCAGGAGAGCGGGAGGGCGTCAAGAGACCCAGTACTTC.

This sequence joins TRBV7-9 and TRBJ1-1; D is ambiguous. The CDR3 has 14 residues. V lost 5 bases, J lost 4 bases, and 14 bases lay in between. Germline CDR1 SEHNR, CDR2 FQNEAQ (reference sequence). The CDR3 bases are TGTGCCAGCAGCCCCCTTTTGGAGGCCACTGAAGCTTTCTTT. Protein: CASSPLLEATEAFF.

V usage is TRBV10-3 and J usage is TRBJ2-3; TRBD1 might be the D (7 bases). Trimming shortened V by 6 bases and J by 1 base, and 23 bases separated the two germline ends. Germline assignment: CDR1 ENHRY and CDR2 SYGVKD. CDR3 length: 18 amino acids. The CDR3 DNA is TGTGCCATCAGAAGGTCTGGAGGGGGCAGGGTGGGCACAGATACGCAGTATTTT. Its protein is CAIRRSGGGRVGTDTQYF.

The chain has TRBV19 and TRBJ2-7, with a tentative D call TRBD2 (6 bases). V was shortened by 3 bases and J by 0 bases, with 15 bases between the two germline ends. Per the germline V gene, CDR1 is LNHDA and CDR2 is SQIVND (reference sequence). This CDR3 is built from 16 residues. CDR3 loop: CASSMRGGSGSYEQYF. The CDR3 nucleotides read TGTGCCAGTAGTATGCGGGGCGGATCGGGCTCCTACGAGCAGTACTTC.